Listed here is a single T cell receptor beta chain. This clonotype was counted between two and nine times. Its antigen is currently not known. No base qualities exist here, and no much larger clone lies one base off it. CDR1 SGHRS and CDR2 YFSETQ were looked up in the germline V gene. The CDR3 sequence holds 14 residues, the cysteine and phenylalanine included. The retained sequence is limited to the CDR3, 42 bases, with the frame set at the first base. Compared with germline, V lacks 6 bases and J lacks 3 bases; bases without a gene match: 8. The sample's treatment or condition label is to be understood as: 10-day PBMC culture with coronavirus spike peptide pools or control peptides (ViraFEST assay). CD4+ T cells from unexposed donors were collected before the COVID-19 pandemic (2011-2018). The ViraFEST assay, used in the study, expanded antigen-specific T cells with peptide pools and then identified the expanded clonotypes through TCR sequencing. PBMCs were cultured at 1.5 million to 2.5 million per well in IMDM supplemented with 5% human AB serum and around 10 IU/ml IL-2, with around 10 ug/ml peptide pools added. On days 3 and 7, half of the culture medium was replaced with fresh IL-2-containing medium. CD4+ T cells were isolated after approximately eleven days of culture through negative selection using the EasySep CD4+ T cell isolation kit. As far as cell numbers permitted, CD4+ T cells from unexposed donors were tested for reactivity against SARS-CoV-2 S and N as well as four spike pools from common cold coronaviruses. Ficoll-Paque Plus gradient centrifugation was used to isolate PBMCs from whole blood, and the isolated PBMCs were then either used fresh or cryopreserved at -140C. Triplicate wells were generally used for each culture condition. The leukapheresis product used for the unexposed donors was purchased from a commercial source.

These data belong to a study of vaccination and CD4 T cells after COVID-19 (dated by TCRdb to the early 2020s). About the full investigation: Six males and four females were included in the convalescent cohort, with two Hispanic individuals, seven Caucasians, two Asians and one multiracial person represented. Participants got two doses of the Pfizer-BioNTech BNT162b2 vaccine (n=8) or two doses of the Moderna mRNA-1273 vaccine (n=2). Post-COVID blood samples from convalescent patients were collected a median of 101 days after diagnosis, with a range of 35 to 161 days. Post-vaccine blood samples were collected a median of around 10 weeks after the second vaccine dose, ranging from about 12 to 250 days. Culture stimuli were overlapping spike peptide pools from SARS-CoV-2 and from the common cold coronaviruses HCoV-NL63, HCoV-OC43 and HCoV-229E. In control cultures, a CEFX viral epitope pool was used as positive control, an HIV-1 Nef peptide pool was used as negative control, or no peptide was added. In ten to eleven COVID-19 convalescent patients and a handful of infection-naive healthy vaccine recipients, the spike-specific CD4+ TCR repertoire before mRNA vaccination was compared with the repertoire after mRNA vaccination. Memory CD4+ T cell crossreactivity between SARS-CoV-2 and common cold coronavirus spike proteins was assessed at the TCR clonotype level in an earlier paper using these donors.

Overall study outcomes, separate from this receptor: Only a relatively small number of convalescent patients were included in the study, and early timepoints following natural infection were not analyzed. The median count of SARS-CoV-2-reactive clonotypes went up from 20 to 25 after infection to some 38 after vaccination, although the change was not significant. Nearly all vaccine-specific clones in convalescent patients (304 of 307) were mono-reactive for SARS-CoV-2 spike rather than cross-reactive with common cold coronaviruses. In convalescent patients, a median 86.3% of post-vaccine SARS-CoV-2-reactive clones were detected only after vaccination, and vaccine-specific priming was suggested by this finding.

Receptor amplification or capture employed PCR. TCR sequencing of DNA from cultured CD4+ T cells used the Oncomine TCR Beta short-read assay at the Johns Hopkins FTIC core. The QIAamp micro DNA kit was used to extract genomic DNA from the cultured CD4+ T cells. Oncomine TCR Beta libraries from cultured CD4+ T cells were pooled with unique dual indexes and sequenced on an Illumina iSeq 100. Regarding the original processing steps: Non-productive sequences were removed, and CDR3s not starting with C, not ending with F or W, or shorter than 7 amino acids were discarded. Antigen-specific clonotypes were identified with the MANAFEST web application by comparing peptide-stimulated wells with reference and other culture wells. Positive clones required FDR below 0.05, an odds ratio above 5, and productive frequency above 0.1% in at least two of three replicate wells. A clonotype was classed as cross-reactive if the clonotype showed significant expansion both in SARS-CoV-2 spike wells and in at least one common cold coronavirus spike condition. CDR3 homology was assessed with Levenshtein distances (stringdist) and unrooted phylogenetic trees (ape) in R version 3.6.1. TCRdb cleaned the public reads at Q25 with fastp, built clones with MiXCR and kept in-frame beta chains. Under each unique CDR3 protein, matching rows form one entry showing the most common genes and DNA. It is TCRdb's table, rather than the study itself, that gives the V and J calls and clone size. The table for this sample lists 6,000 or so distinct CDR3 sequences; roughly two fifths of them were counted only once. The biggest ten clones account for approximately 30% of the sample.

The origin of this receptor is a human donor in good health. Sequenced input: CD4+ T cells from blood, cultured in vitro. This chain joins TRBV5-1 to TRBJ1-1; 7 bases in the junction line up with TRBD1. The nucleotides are TGCGCCAGCACAGACAGGGCGGGTTACACTGAAGCTTTCTTT. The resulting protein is CASTDRAGYTEAFF.